This T cell receptor beta chain was retrieved from a study of OX40 agonist ivuxolimab in advanced cancers. Study findings and constraints: At 0.1 to 3.0 mg/kg, clonal expansion of CD4+ and CD8+ blood T cells had occurred by week 6.

This clone turned up a few times. No antigen is known for it. V was shortened by 4 bases and J by 4 bases, with 16 bases between the two germline ends. The CDR3 length is 16 residues. Per the germline V gene, CDR1 is LNHDA and CDR2 is SQIVND (reference sequence). Measured with immunoSEQ multiplex PCR; TCRdb has only the in-frame clones, and not every one. The repertoire holds tens of thousands of clones, with roughly 73% as singletons. The sequence was collected from an adult with an advanced solid tumor such as melanoma, head and neck, liver or kidney cancer. This sample comprised CD4+ or CD8+ T cells sorted from blood, obtained in a trial of the OX40 agonist ivuxolimab. The chain employs TRBV19 and TRBJ2-2; possible D gene TRBD1, 6 bases. This CDR3 is CASSRRGSQPTGELFF. For the CDR3, the DNA is TGTGCCAGTAGTAGAAGGGGGAGCCAGCCCACCGGGGAGCTGTTTTTT. Supplemented by reference TRBV19 and TRBJ2-2, the full variable domain reads DGGITQSPKYLFRKEGQNVTLSCEQNLNHDAMYWYRQDPGQGLRLIYYSQIVNDFQKGDIAEGYSVSREKKESFPLTVTSAQKNPTAFYLCASSRRGSQPTGELFFGEGSRLTVL.